The 30 T cell receptor beta chains given below trace back to one sample, sequenced in a study of CD8 T cells in ankylosing spondylitis. One entry per CDR3 protein results from TCRdb running MiXCR on the 5' RACE reads. The sample lists 350,000 or so distinct CDR3 sequences; roughly 10% were seen once. The source material was blood, either unsorted or a sorted T cell fraction (not recorded which). The receptors shown here come from a female donor with ankylosing spondylitis or in good health (not recorded which).

V and J are TRBV7-2 and TRBJ2-3, with 12 bases that match TRBD2. The J segment lost 4 bases and the V segment lost 1 base, leaving 3 bases of the junction unmatched. CDR1 and CDR2 (germline): SGHTA, FQGNSA. This CDR3 has 16 amino acids. The CDR3 spells CASSLGLAGASDTQYF. The CDR3, as DNA: TGTGCCAGCAGCTTAGGACTAGCGGGAGCCTCAGATACGCAGTATTTT.

The rearrangement joins TRBV14 to TRBJ2-1, with D possibly being TRBD2 (5 bases). This CDR3 spans 16 amino acids. Germline assignment: CDR1 SGHDN and CDR2 FVKESK. V shed 1 base and J shed 6 bases, with 16 bases lying between them. This chain's CDR3 is CASSQVASRRSNEQFF. The CDR3 bases are TGTGCCAGCAGCCAAGTGGCTAGCCGAAGGTCCAATGAGCAGTTCTTC.

Ten or more counts support this clonotype. The chain couples TRBV5-1 to TRBJ2-4; maybe TRBD1 (5 bases). V was trimmed by 2 bases and J by 2 bases, leaving 14 bases between them. Germline lookup yields CDR1 SGHRS and CDR2 YFSETQ. The CDR3 contains 16 residues. The CDR3 DNA sequence: TGCGCCAGCAGCTTTCAGGGCGGAAGTACCAAAAACATTCAGTACTTC. Amino acids: CASSFQGGSTKNIQYF.

The sample holds a few counts of this clonotype. J is TRBJ1-1 and V is TRBV19; no firm D call. Per the germline V gene, CDR1 is LNHDA and CDR2 is SQIVND (reference sequence). The V end was cut by 3 bases, the J end by 6 bases, with 8 bases between. The CDR3 length is 12 residues. CDR3 in amino acids: CASSIRVSEAFF. CDR3 bases: TGTGCCAGTAGTATCCGGGTTTCTGAAGCTTTCTTT.

The rearrangement joins TRBV27 to TRBJ1-3; no clear D. V lost 2 bases to trimming and J lost 0 bases, with 8 bases between them. CDR1 is MNHEY and CDR2 is SMNVEV in the germline V gene (reference sequence). The CDR3 runs to 15 residues. This chain's CDR3 is CASSLLRISGNTIYF. Here the CDR3 DNA reads TGTGCCAGCAGTTTACTGCGGATCTCTGGAAACACCATATATTTT.

There are many counts of this clonotype. The chain uses TRBV12-3 or TRBV12-4 and TRBJ2-3; 8 bases map to TRBD1. CDR3 length: 16 amino acids. Trimming removed 5 bases from V and 2 bases from J; junction bases left unmatched: 9. The CDR3 coding sequence is TGTGCCAGCAGTCCGCGGACAGGGTTGGTCACAGATACGCAGTATTTT. As protein: CASSPRTGLVTDTQYF.

This clonotype was counted at least ten times. The chain carries TRBV4-3 and TRBJ2-1; D might be TRBD1 or TRBD2, each matching 5 bases. The CDR3 runs to 20 residues. Germline-derived CDR1 and CDR2 are LGHNA and YSLEER. V lost 0 bases and J 1 base, leaving 22 bases between the germline ends. The CDR3 DNA is TGCGCCAGCAGCCAAGATTTCGAGACAGCCGACTACTTATCCTACAATGAGCAGTTCTTC. Protein: CASSQDFETADYLSYNEQFF.

This clonotype was detected ten times or more. The chain links TRBV20-1 to TRBJ2-4, with TRBD2 as a possible D gene (6 bases). The CDR3 consists of 12 residues. The germline gives CDR1 DFQATT, CDR2 SNEGSKA (reference sequence). CDR3 sequence: CTVRRGKNIQYF. As DNA, the CDR3 is TGCACTGTAAGGAGGGGTAAAAACATTCAGTACTTC.

This clonotype was seen ten or more times. This chain connects TRBV10-3 to TRBJ2-3, with 11 nucleotides matching TRBD2. There are 18 residues in the CDR3. The germline gives CDR1 ENHRY, CDR2 SYGVKD. Unmatched junction bases numbered 7, after V lost 2 bases and J lost 0 bases. CDR3 nucleotide sequence: TGTGCCATCAGTGAGACCATTAGCGGGAGGGCTAGCACAGATACGCAGTATTTT. Translation: CAISETISGRASTDTQYF.

At least ten counts were recorded for this clonotype. The rearrangement uses TRBV5-1 and TRBJ2-7; D is perhaps TRBD2 (5 bases). This CDR3 spans 11 amino acids. The V and J ends lost 7 bases and 4 bases respectively, with 9 bases between them. Germline CDR1 SGHRS, CDR2 YFSETQ. The CDR3 sequence is CASHGEYEQYF. Written as DNA, the CDR3 is TGCGCCAGCCACGGGGAATACGAGCAGTACTTC.

This clonotype appeared many times. This chain connects TRBV6-5 to TRBJ2-1; D unclear. From germline, CDR1 is MNHEY and CDR2 SVGAGI. The length of the CDR3 is 15 residues. V dropped 0 bases and J dropped 9 bases, with 15 bases sitting between them. Here the CDR3 DNA reads TGTGCCAGCAGTTACTCGATACTGGTTAAAGGTGAGCAGTTCTTC. Protein: CASSYSILVKGEQFF.

This chain uses TRBV7-2 with TRBJ2-3; TRBD2 aligns across 10 bases. The V gene's germline CDR1 is SGHTA and CDR2 FQGNSA. This CDR3 comprises 16 residues. V lost 1 base, J lost 4 bases, and 5 bases stayed unmatched. The CDR3 sequence: CASSLVGLAWADTQYF. CDR3 nucleotides: TGTGCCAGCAGCTTAGTGGGACTAGCGTGGGCAGATACGCAGTATTTT.

This clonotype was seen many times. The V call is TRBV9, the J call TRBJ2-1; 7 bases fit TRBD1. V lost 7 bases, J lost 7 bases, and 8 bases stayed unmatched. There are 13 residues in the CDR3. Germline V gene sequence: CDR1 SGDLS, CDR2 YYNGEE. Written as DNA, the CDR3 is TGTGCCAGCGGGCGACAGGGCCTGAATGAGCAGTTCTTC. This sequence encodes CASGRQGLNEQFF.

The chain employs TRBV13 and TRBJ1-4, with a possible D match to TRBD1 (6 bases). Trimming left V 4 bases short and J 5 bases short, with 20 bases between. The CDR3 contains 17 residues. Germline loops: CDR1 PRHDT, CDR2 FYEKMQ (reference sequence). The CDR3 protein is CASSYRVGGRENEKLFF. The CDR3 bases are TGTGCCAGCAGCTACAGGGTGGGGGGGCGCGAAAATGAAAAACTGTTTTTT.

This clonotype was seen repeatedly, ten times or more. V and J are TRBV5-6 and TRBJ2-3, with D unclear. Germline V CDR1 and CDR2: SGHDT, YYEEEE. V lost 4 bases to trimming and J lost 10 bases, with 16 bases between them. The CDR3 totals 13 residues. The CDR3 protein is CASSIQDRRAQYF. Written as DNA, the CDR3 is TGTGCCAGCAGCATCCAGGACCGCCGGGCGCAGTATTTT.

The genes are TRBV12-3 or TRBV12-4 and TRBJ1-5; 9 bases align to TRBD1. This CDR3 is built from 15 residues. The V gene end was trimmed by 6 bases and the J gene end by 5 bases; junction bases not matched to a gene: 8. CDR3 nucleotide sequence: TGTGCCAGCAGACCCACAGGGGGCGCGTATCAGCCCCAGCATTTT. Translation gives CASRPTGGAYQPQHF.

In its sample, this clonotype was seen many times. The rearrangement uses TRBV24-1 and TRBJ2-1; 7 bases line up with TRBD1. V lost 4 bases to trimming and J lost 7 bases; unmatched junction nucleotides: 9. The CDR3 runs to 15 residues. Germline CDR1 reads KGHDR; CDR2 reads SFDVKD. The CDR3, as DNA: TGTGCCACCAGTGACCGAGTGACAGGGTGGAATGAGCAGTTCTTC. It specifies CATSDRVTGWNEQFF.

This clonotype was observed many times. The chain combines TRBV7-2 with TRBJ1-1; D is ambiguous. V lost 5 bases to trimming and J lost 5 bases, with 15 bases between them. The CDR3 is 14 residues long. CDR1 is SGHTA, CDR2 FQGNSA, per germline. CDR3 sequence: CASSPSHGVTEAFF. The CDR3 DNA is TGTGCCAGCAGCCCCTCCCACGGAGTAACTGAAGCTTTCTTT.

This clonotype has ten or more counts. V is TRBV12-3 or TRBV12-4 and J is TRBJ1-5; D gene unclear. V lost 3 bases to trimming and J lost 3 bases, with 9 bases between them. The CDR3 runs 14 residues. The CDR3 loop reads CASSFWEINQPQHF. As DNA, the CDR3 is TGTGCCAGCAGTTTCTGGGAGATCAATCAGCCCCAGCATTTT.

On this clonotype itself: Just one base apart from a much larger clone, this may be a read error. The V and J genes are TRBV7-2 and TRBJ1-5; D is undetermined. Trimming took 9 bases from V and 2 from J, leaving 11 bases between them. Germline lookup yields CDR1 SGHTA and CDR2 FQGNSA. The CDR3 runs 13 residues. For the CDR3, the DNA is TGTGCCAGAAGCCCCCGTGGCAATCAGCCCCAGCATTTT. Its protein product is CARSPRGNQPQHF.

This clonotype was observed at least ten times. The CDR3 nucleotides are TGCAGTGCTAGAGGCGCCGATGGATGGGCCGGGGAGCTGTTTTTT. This codes for CSARGADGWAGELFF. The chain carries TRBV20-1 and TRBJ2-2; D is undetermined. The germline V gene encodes CDR1 DFQATT and CDR2 SNEGSKA (reference sequence). The CDR3 is 15 residues long. Deletions cut 1 base from V and 6 bases from J, with 15 bases between.

Comments on this clonotype: A junction boundary mismatches the germline segment, possibly from a read error. The genes are TRBV7-8 and TRBJ1-6; D remains unclear. CDR3 length: 15 residues. Germline V gene sequence: CDR1 SGHVS, CDR2 FQNEAQ. The CDR3 spells CASSPGVAANSTLHF. DNA of the CDR3: TGTGCCAGCAGCCCCGGGGTGGCCGCCAATTCAACCCTCCACTTT.

With regard to this clonotype: A much bigger clone sits one base away, suggesting this may be a read error. The chain is built from TRBV20-1 and TRBJ2-2; 7 bases align to TRBD1. In germline, CDR1 is DFQATT, CDR2 SNEGSKA (reference sequence). The length of the CDR3 is 15 residues. CDR3 amino acids: CSARDGDRNTGELLF. In DNA form, the CDR3 reads TGCAGTGCTAGAGATGGGGACAGAAACACCGGGGAGCTGCTTTTT.

Many counts were recorded for this clonotype. The junction does not match germline at one end; this may be a read error. This chain joins TRBV3-1 and TRBJ2-1; maybe TRBD1 (6 bases). Germline V CDR1 and CDR2: LGHDT, YNNKEL (reference sequence). The CDR3 extends over 14 amino acids. The CDR3: CDSSQGTFYNEQFF. Written as DNA, the CDR3 is TGTGACAGCAGCCAGGGGACATTTTACAATGAGCAGTTCTTC.

This clonotype was recorded once. Its ends do not fully match the called genes, so a read error is possible. CDR3 coding DNA: TGCTGTGCTAGAGGTGGGGGGCGTATCCTAAGCTCCTACGAGCAGTACTTC. Translated: CCARGGGRILSSYEQYF. The chain employs TRBV20-1 and TRBJ2-7, with D perhaps being TRBD1 or TRBD2 (6 bases each). Germline values: CDR1 DFQATT, CDR2 SNEGSKA (reference sequence). This CDR3 region has 17 residues.

This clonotype was detected once. This sequence joins TRBV2 and TRBJ2-1, with TRBD2 matching 11 bases. From germline, CDR1 is SNHLY and CDR2 FYNNEI. The CDR3 is made up of 14 amino acids. V lost 9 bases to trimming and J lost 10 bases; unmatched junction nucleotides: 11. The DNA of the CDR3 is TGTGCCAGTAAACCGGGACTAGCGGCAGCCGAGCAGTTCTTC. Residues: CASKPGLAAAEQFF.

This clonotype was detected only once. A read error may produce the germline difference seen at one junction end. The rearrangement joins TRBV6-1 to TRBJ1-5; 10 bases match TRBD1. The germline V gene has CDR1 MNHNS and CDR2 SASEGT. The CDR3 has 13 amino acids. The CDR3: CASRDRGNQLQHF. CDR3 coding DNA: TGTGCCAGCAGGGACAGGGGGAATCAGCTCCAGCATTTT.

At least ten counts were recorded for this clonotype. This rearrangement joins TRBV6-1 to TRBJ2-7, with D possibly TRBD1 on 7 matching bases. Trimming left V 6 bases short and J 2 bases short, with 14 bases between. The CDR3 runs 14 residues. CDR1 is MNHNS and CDR2 is SASEGT in the germline V gene. CDR3: CASSGGTVPYEQYF. The CDR3 bases are TGTGCCAGCAGCGGAGGGACAGTTCCCTACGAGCAGTACTTC.

This clonotype has a count of ten or more. This chain uses TRBV6-6 with TRBJ2-7; 9 bases align to TRBD1. The J segment lost 4 bases and the V segment lost 4 bases, leaving 2 bases of the junction unmatched. The CDR3 contains 13 residues. Looked up from germline, CDR1 is MNHNY and CDR2 is SVGAGI (reference sequence). The CDR3 DNA reads as TGTGCCAGCAGTTGGGGACAGGGATACGAGCAGTACTTC. Amino acids: CASSWGQGYEQYF.

This clonotype showed up just a few times. The rearrangement joins TRBV30 to TRBJ1-6, with D perhaps matching TRBD1 (5 bases). CDR3 length equals 15 residues. Germline-derived CDR1 and CDR2 are GTSNPN and SVGIG (reference sequence). V was cut by 1 base and J by 9 bases, with 16 bases left in between. The CDR3: CAWSAQRGRGSPLHF. In DNA, the CDR3 is TGTGCCTGGAGTGCGCAGCGGGGGAGAGGTTCACCCCTCCACTTT. Drawing the rest from reference TRBV30 and TRBJ1-6, the complete variable domain is SQTIHQWPATLVQPVGSPLSLECTVEGTSNPNLYWYRQAAGRGLQLLFYSVGIGQISSEVPQNLSASRPQDRQFILSSKKLLLSDSGFYLCAWSAQRGRGSPLHFGNGTRLTVT.